This TCR beta chain was profiled in a study of shared clonotypes between healthy human individuals. Study overall: Samples came from a couple of female and a few male donors aged 18 to 49. Each donor had three CD4 naive, three CD4 memory, two CD8 naive and one CD8 memory plate.

Original handling: ImmunoSEQ output held junction-only sequences without quality scores, so filtering differed. Assay: immunoSEQ multiplex PCR; the TCRdb copy retains only in-frame clones and omits some. From that table come the V and J calls and clone size; the DNA was used to work out D and trimming. The sample holds over a million clones, roughly 96% seen once. Naive CD45RA+ and memory CD45RA-negative subsets were split from CD4+ cells. This clone occurred once. Germline trimming cut 1 base from V and 5 bases from J; bases unmatched to any gene: 2. The CDR3 sequence is 13 residues long. The germline V gene encodes CDR1 LNHDA and CDR2 SQIVND (reference sequence).

The sample taken for sequencing was naive CD4+ T cells sorted from blood. Subset indicated: CD45RA+ positively selected. This sequence joins TRBV19 and TRBJ2-7, with 7 bases that match TRBD2. This receptor was identified in a man aged 30 to 39 in good health. CDR3 bases: TGTGCCAGTAGTATAGCTAGCGGCCACGAGCAGTACTTC. Translation gives CASSIASGHEQYF.